This T cell receptor (beta chain) appears in the sequencing data of a study of shared clonotypes between healthy human individuals. Study results and limitations: Some clonotypes were shared by all four sorted-subset donors, while others were not shared. The non-shared ones had lower generation probabilities than the shared ones.

CD45RO-negative CD8 cells positively selected for CCR7 made up the naive population, which excluded terminally differentiated effector memory CD45RA+ cells. V lost 0 bases to trimming and J lost 5 bases; unmatched junction nucleotides: 9. Germline V gene lookup returns CDR1 LGHNA and CDR2 YSLEER. The CDR3 totals 18 residues. Note on this clone: The antigen remains undetermined.

Data came from immunoSEQ multiplex PCR; TCRdb stores just in-frame clones and leaves some out. The repertoire holds hundreds of thousands of clones, over 90% seen once, with 24% in the top ten. V is TRBV4-3 and J is TRBJ2-1; 11 bases are shared with TRBD2. This sequence was found in a man under 40 in good health. The material sequenced was naive CD8+ T cells sorted from blood. The CDR3 DNA sequence: TGCGCCAGCAGCCAAGATAGTCTTAGCGGGAGGGGCAACAATGAGCAGTTCTTC. Translating it yields CASSQDSLSGRGNNEQFF.